This TCR beta chain was documented in a study of cytomegalovirus exposure and HLA in healthy donors. The study ran its PCR with 60 Vbeta and 13 Jbeta primers. Sequencing used immunoSEQ multiplex PCR; TCRdb keeps in-frame clones, though not all of them. The table records roughly 180,000 clones, 65% to 85% of them present only once. The sequence was obtained from a woman aged 50 to 60 in good health and CMV-seropositive. Sequenced: PBMCs.

The CDR3 nucleotides read TGTGCCATCAGTGAGTCGGGAGGCCGAGATACGCAGTATTTT. Its translation: CAISESGGRDTQYF. The J gene is TRBJ2-3, the V gene TRBV10-3; D is possibly TRBD2 (6 bases). With 0 bases removed from V and 5 bases from J, the gap between germline ends came to 9 bases. The CDR3 extends over 14 amino acids. Germline V gene data show CDR1 as ENHRY and CDR2 as SYGVKD.